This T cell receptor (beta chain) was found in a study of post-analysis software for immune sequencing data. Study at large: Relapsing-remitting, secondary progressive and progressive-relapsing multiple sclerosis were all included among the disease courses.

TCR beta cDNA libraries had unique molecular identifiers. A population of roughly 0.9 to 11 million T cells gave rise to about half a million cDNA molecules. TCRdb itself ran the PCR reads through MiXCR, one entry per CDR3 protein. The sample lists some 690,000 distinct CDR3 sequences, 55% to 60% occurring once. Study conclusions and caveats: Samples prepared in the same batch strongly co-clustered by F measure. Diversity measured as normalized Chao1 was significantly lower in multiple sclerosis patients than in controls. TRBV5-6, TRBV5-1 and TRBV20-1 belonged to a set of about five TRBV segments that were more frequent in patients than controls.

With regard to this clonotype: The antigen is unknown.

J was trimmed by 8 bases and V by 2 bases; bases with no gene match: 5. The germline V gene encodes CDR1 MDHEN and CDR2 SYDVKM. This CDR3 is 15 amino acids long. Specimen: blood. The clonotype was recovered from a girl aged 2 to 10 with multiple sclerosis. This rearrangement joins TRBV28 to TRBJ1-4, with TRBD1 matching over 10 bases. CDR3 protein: CASSLPGQGREKLFF. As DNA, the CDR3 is TGTGCCAGCAGTTTACCGGGACAGGGGCGGGAAAAACTGTTTTTT.